This TCR beta chain comes out of a study of blood T cell repertoires in COVID-19. Study details: The origin of the acute and convalescent COVID-19 samples was the United States, Italy and Spain. PBMCs, B-cell-depleted T cells, or T cells provided the cDNA or gDNA that made up the material.

The CDR3 is made up of 14 amino acids. Germline CDR1 SGHNT, CDR2 YENEEA. The J segment lost 7 bases and the V segment lost 4 bases, leaving 7 bases of the junction unmatched. Worth noting for this clone: The sample carries other DNA sequences with the same CDR3.

Methods used by the authors: Estimation of nucleated cell counts relied on the amplification of reference gene primers. Measured with immunoSEQ multiplex PCR; TCRdb has only the in-frame clones, and not every one. V and J calls and clone size are as listed in that table; D and trimming were resolved from the DNA. Of over 450,000 clones detected, 89% appear once; the ten largest clones hold roughly 0.9%. What was sequenced was peripheral blood. The source of this sequence is a man younger than 30 with COVID-19, enrolled during active disease. The rearrangement joins TRBV11-3 to TRBJ2-7, with TRBD1 identical over 10 bases. CDR3 sequence: CASSSRQGAREQYF. The CDR3 nucleotides are TGTGCCAGCAGCTCACGACAGGGGGCCCGAGAGCAGTACTTC. Full variable domain (remainder filled in from reference TRBV11-3 and TRBJ2-7): EAGVVQSPRYKIIEKKQPVAFWCNPISGHNTLYWYLQNLGQGPELLIRYENEEAVDDSQLPKDRFSAERLKGVDSTLKIQPAELGDSAVYLCASSSRQGAREQYFGPGTRLTVT.